The 20 T cell receptor beta chains below come from one sample, sequenced in a study of cytomegalovirus exposure and HLA in healthy donors. PCR used 60 Vbeta primers and 13 Jbeta primers. Sequenced by immunoSEQ multiplex PCR; TCRdb stores in-frame clones only, minus some. The table lists under 150,000 clones, about four fifths of them singletons. Sequencing was carried out using PBMCs. These receptor sequences come from a woman aged 40 to 49 in good health and CMV-seropositive.

The chain employs TRBV2 and TRBJ2-1; 8 positions match TRBD1. The CDR3 loop spans 15 amino acids. Germline CDR1 SNHLY, CDR2 FYNNEI. V was clipped by 5 bases and J by 2 bases; unmatched bases: 5. This CDR3 reads CASSPSGGPYNEQFF. As DNA, the CDR3 is TGTGCCAGCAGTCCTTCAGGGGGCCCCTACAATGAGCAGTTCTTC. Full variable domain (rest looked up from reference TRBV2 and TRBJ2-1): EPEVTQTPSHQVTQMGQEVILRCVPISNHLYFYWYRQILGQKVEFLVSFYNNEISEKSEIFDDQFSVERPDGSNFTLKIRSTKLEDSAMYFCASSPSGGPYNEQFFGPGTRLTVL.

The CDR3 reads CASSRNLAPAAFTGELFF. DNA of the CDR3: TGTGCCAGCAGCCGAAACCTAGCACCCGCTGCCTTCACCGGGGAGCTGTTTTTT. The J gene is TRBJ2-2, the V gene TRBV7-9; perhaps TRBD2 as D (5 bases). V gave up 5 bases and J gave up 4 bases, with 23 bases separating them. The CDR3 is made up of 18 amino acids. The germline CDR1 and CDR2 sequences are SEHNR and FQNEAQ (reference sequence).

The chain joins TRBV5-1 to TRBJ2-3, with D hard to call. The ends were cut back, 0 bases at V and 0 bases at J, with 8 bases in the middle. This CDR3 region has 15 residues. The germline V gene has CDR1 SGHRS and CDR2 YFSETQ. The DNA of the CDR3 is TGCGCCAGCAGCTTGGGCGGTAGGAGCACAGATACGCAGTATTTT. It yields the protein CASSLGGRSTDTQYF.

This clone has just one count. The chain recombines TRBV25-1 with TRBJ2-7; D may be TRBD1 (6 bases). CDR1 is MGHDK and CDR2 is SYGVNS in the germline V gene. The CDR3 loop spans 15 amino acids. Trimming stripped 6 bases from V and 1 base from J, with 16 bases between. DNA of the CDR3: TGTGCCAGCAGCCTTTCAGGGGTCGCATCCTACGAGCAGTACTTC. It codes for CASSLSGVASYEQYF.

This rearrangement joins TRBV11-3 to TRBJ2-3; possibly TRBD2 for D (6 bases). Trimming cost V 4 bases and J 3 bases, with 14 bases left between them. The germline V gene has CDR1 SGHNT and CDR2 YENEEA. The CDR3 length is 15 residues. Here the CDR3 DNA reads TGTGCCAGCAGCTCCCGTGGAGGGCTTACAGATACGCAGTATTTT. This encodes CASSSRGGLTDTQYF.

This rearrangement joins TRBV5-4 to TRBJ2-7, with D possibly matching TRBD2 (6 bases). The length of the CDR3 is 15 residues. Per germline, CDR1 SGHNT and CDR2 YYREEE (reference sequence). V was cut by 3 bases and J by 2 bases, with 15 bases left in between. The DNA for the CDR3 is TGTGCCAGCAGCTCAGTTAGCGGCGCCGCCTACGAGCAGTACTTC. Amino acids: CASSSVSGAAYEQYF.

V is TRBV10-3 and J is TRBJ1-6, with 9 bases lining up with TRBD1. Germline CDR1 reads ENHRY; CDR2 reads SYGVKD. Trimming took 6 bases from V and 9 from J; bases not matched to a gene: 9. This CDR3 is built from 15 residues. The DNA for the CDR3 is TGTGCCATCAGGCCCCGGGACAGGGAGTTTTCACCCCTCCACTTT. Translation: CAIRPRDREFSPLHF.

The CDR3 loop is CASSWGGEQYF. DNA for the CDR3: TGTGCCAGCAGCTGGGGGGGCGAGCAGTACTTC. The rearrangement joins TRBV7-8 to TRBJ2-5; 7 bases agree with TRBD2. Matching the DNA end better, TRBJ2-7 makes the J call doubtful. The CDR3 is 11 amino acids. The germline gives CDR1 SGHVS, CDR2 FQNEAQ.

The CDR3 spells CASSDSLAGGMNTQYF. CDR3 nucleotide sequence: TGTGCCAGCAGCGATAGTCTAGCGGGGGGGATGAATACGCAGTATTTT. V usage is TRBV9 and J usage is TRBJ2-3; TRBD2 matches at 12 bases. CDR3 length: 16 residues. V dropped 3 bases and J dropped 7; count of bases not matched to a gene: 9. Germline V gene lookup returns CDR1 SGDLS and CDR2 YYNGEE.

V and J are TRBV9 and TRBJ2-5; 9 nucleotides match TRBD2. V trimming: 0 bases; J trimming: 5 bases; junction bases outside the gene matches: 11. This CDR3 has 17 amino acids. The germline gives CDR1 SGDLS, CDR2 YYNGEE. The CDR3 here is CASSVAVAGGGDETQYF. CDR3 nucleotide sequence: TGTGCCAGCAGCGTAGCCGTGGCGGGCGGGGGGGACGAGACCCAGTACTTC.

The rearrangement links TRBV5-1 to TRBJ2-6, with 7 bases identical to TRBD1. V lost 6 bases and J lost 0; bases outside the gene matches: 12. The CDR3 has 18 amino acids. Per the germline V gene, CDR1 is SGHRS and CDR2 is YFSETQ. CDR3 residues: CASTNGDRSFSGANVLTF. The CDR3 DNA follows: TGCGCCAGCACCAACGGGGACAGAAGCTTCTCTGGGGCCAACGTCCTGACTTTC. Filled out from reference TRBV5-1 and TRBJ2-6, the complete variable domain reads KAGVTQTPRYLIKTRGQQVTLSCSPISGHRSVSWYQQTPGQGLQFLFEYFSETQRNKGNFPGRFSGRQFSNSRSEMNVSTLELGDSALYLCASTNGDRSFSGANVLTFGAGSRLTVL.

The CDR3 loop reads CASSLGQGLGTGANVLTF. In DNA, the CDR3 is TGTGCCAGCAGTTTGGGACAGGGCCTCGGGACTGGGGCCAACGTCCTGACTTTC. The V and J genes are TRBV28 and TRBJ2-6; 9 bases align to TRBD1. V lost 3 bases and J lost 2; bases outside the gene matches: 8. The CDR3 loop spans 18 amino acids. Germline V gene data show CDR1 as MDHEN and CDR2 as SYDVKM.

CDR3 coding DNA: TGCGCCAGCAGCCTATCCGGGTCCCACTCCTACGAGCAGTACTTC. Translation: CASSLSGSHSYEQYF. The chain joins TRBV4-1 to TRBJ2-5, with no clear D. The assigned J gene may be wrong: the sequence end matches TRBJ2-7 better. The CDR3 is 15 amino acids. Germline lookup yields CDR1 MGHRA and CDR2 YSYEKL.

V and J are TRBV5-1 and TRBJ1-5; 10 bases agree with TRBD1. The CDR3 covers 16 residues. Trimming at V came to 0 bases and at J to 3 bases, leaving 3 bases not matched to a gene. Germline values: CDR1 SGHRS, CDR2 YFSETQ. The CDR3, as DNA: TGCGCCAGCAGCTTGGGGGACAGGGGCCCCAATCAGCCCCAGCATTTT. Encoded protein: CASSLGDRGPNQPQHF.

The rearrangement joins TRBV9 to TRBJ2-1, with D possibly TRBD1 on 6 matching bases. Germline V lookup: CDR1 SGDLS, CDR2 YYNGEE. V shed 0 bases and J shed 12 bases, with 13 bases lying between them. The CDR3 sequence is 13 residues long. The CDR3 nucleotides read TGTGCCAGCAGCGTAGTCACCGGGACAAGGCAGTTCTTC. As protein: CASSVVTGTRQFF.

This clone turned up a few times. V gene TRBV11-2 combines with J gene TRBJ2-7, with 9 bases fitting TRBD1. The CDR3 runs to 15 residues. J lost 5 bases, V lost 0 bases, and 5 bases had no gene match. Germline V lookup: CDR1 SGHAT, CDR2 FQNNGV. The CDR3 is CASSLEGTGRHEQYF. CDR3 nucleotides: TGTGCCAGCAGCTTAGAAGGGACAGGGCGGCACGAGCAGTACTTC.

The J gene is TRBJ1-5, the V gene TRBV19; D is ambiguous. The germline CDR1 and CDR2 sequences are LNHDA and SQIVND (reference sequence). The CDR3 spans 13 residues. The V end was cut by 3 bases, the J end by 4 bases, with 7 bases between. For the CDR3, the DNA is TGTGCCAGTAGTATTACAGTAAATCAGCCCCAGCATTTT. This codes for CASSITVNQPQHF.

The chain recombines TRBV5-1 with TRBJ2-2, with D maybe TRBD2 (7 bases). The CDR3 is made up of 16 amino acids. With 2 bases removed from V and 4 bases from J, the gap between germline ends came to 15 bases. Per the germline V gene, CDR1 is SGHRS and CDR2 is YFSETQ. The CDR3 nucleotides are TGCGCCAGCAGCTTCGGGAGGACAGCACCCACCGGGGAGCTGTTTTTT. It codes for CASSFGRTAPTGELFF.

The table lists this clone with a few counts. CDR3 sequence: CASSFTSGNTGELFF. The CDR3 DNA follows: TGTGCCAGCAGTTTTACTAGCGGGAACACCGGGGAGCTGTTTTTT. The chain employs TRBV27 and TRBJ2-2; 8 positions match TRBD2. In germline, CDR1 is MNHEY, CDR2 SMNVEV (reference sequence). The CDR3 covers 15 residues. J was trimmed by 1 base and V by 3 bases; bases with no gene match: 1.

The chain employs TRBV2 and TRBJ2-3; 7 bases line up with TRBD1. The CDR3 is made up of 11 amino acids. J was trimmed by 10 bases and V by 6 bases; bases with no gene match: 4. The germline gives CDR1 SNHLY, CDR2 FYNNEI. Here the CDR3 reads CASRETGSQYF. CDR3 coding DNA: TGTGCCAGCAGGGAGACAGGGTCGCAGTATTTT.